A single sample gave rise to the 32 T cell receptor beta chains below, sequenced in a study of response to subunit inactivated influenza vaccine. TCRdb called the RT-PCR reads again in MiXCR, with one record for every CDR3 protein. Of 650,000 or so distinct CDR3 sequences listed, about 15% are singletons. The source was PBMCs from blood, collected 14 to 15 days before vaccination. The origin of the receptors is a man between 45 and 60 years old who received an inactivated influenza vaccine.

Regarding this clonotype: The conserved phenylalanine or tryptophan is not found at the CDR3 terminus, so this likely reflects a read error. This rearrangement joins TRBV11-2 to TRBJ2-7, with a possible D match to TRBD2 (5 bases). V shed 1 base and J shed 1 base, with 8 bases lying between them. CDR3 length equals 14 residues. Germline CDR1 and CDR2: SGHAT and FQNNGV. CDR3 nucleotides: TGTGCCAGCAGCTTAGTCAGAGGGTCCTACGAGCAGTACCTC. Protein: CASSLVRGSYEQYL.

This chain uses TRBV12-3 or TRBV12-4 with TRBJ1-1; possibly TRBD1 for D (6 bases). Trimming stripped 6 bases from V and 5 bases from J, with 10 bases between. The CDR3 has 12 residues. CDR3 in DNA: TGTGCCAGCAGGGGGACAAGTACTGAAGCTTTCTTT. This sequence encodes CASRGTSTEAFF.

This clonotype has more than one count but fewer than ten. The V gene is TRBV12-3 or TRBV12-4, the J gene TRBJ1-5; perhaps TRBD1 as D (6 bases). Trimming shortened V by 8 bases and J by 3 bases, and 14 bases separated the two germline ends. There are 14 residues in the CDR3. The CDR3 loop is CASGWTVDNQPQHF. The CDR3 nucleotides are TGTGCCAGCGGGTGGACAGTTGACAATCAGCCCCAGCATTTT.

The gene calls are TRBV6-4 and TRBJ1-5; 7 positions agree with TRBD1. With 1 base clipped from V and 2 bases from J, the junction kept 8 bases outside the gene matches. Germline V gives CDR1 MRHNA, CDR2 SNTAGT. The CDR3 consists of 17 residues. This chain's CDR3 is CASSDYKTGNGNQPQHF. The CDR3 nucleotides read TGTGCCAGCAGTGACTACAAGACAGGGAATGGCAATCAGCCCCAGCATTTT.

V and J are TRBV10-3 and TRBJ2-1; 11 bases fit TRBD2. Per the germline V gene, CDR1 is ENHRY and CDR2 is SYGVKD. The CDR3 loop spans 17 amino acids. With 6 bases clipped from V and 5 bases from J, the junction kept 12 bases outside the gene matches. The CDR3 sequence: CAISTAQGLAVHNEQFF. CDR3 coding DNA: TGTGCCATCAGCACCGCACAGGGACTAGCGGTGCACAATGAGCAGTTCTTC.

J is TRBJ2-3 and V is TRBV24-1, with TRBD1 matching 8 bases. The CDR3 sequence is 16 residues long. Unmatched junction bases numbered 7, after V lost 3 bases and J lost 3 bases. The germline V gene encodes CDR1 KGHDR and CDR2 SFDVKD. CDR3 residues: CATSDVRDRTTDTQYF. The CDR3 coding sequence is TGTGCCACCAGTGATGTCCGGGACAGGACAACAGATACGCAGTATTTT.

This clonotype was observed a handful of times. The chain carries TRBV7-6 and TRBJ2-1; D may be TRBD2 (5 bases). Germline values: CDR1 SGHVS, CDR2 FNYEAQ. The V end lost 5 bases, the J end lost 1 base, and 12 bases lay between the germline ends. The CDR3 extends over 15 amino acids. CDR3 sequence: CASSPGYLSYNEQFF. CDR3 coding DNA: TGTGCCAGCAGCCCGGGGTATTTATCCTACAATGAGCAGTTCTTC.

Only a few counts were recorded for this clonotype. The chain recombines TRBV20-1 with TRBJ1-2; TRBD1 matches at 12 bases. V lost 6 bases, J lost 7 bases, and 3 bases stayed unmatched. This CDR3 is built from 12 residues. The germline V gene encodes CDR1 DFQATT and CDR2 SNEGSKA (reference sequence). CDR3 nucleotides: TGCAGTGCGGGACAGGGGGCGACTGGCTACACCTTC. This sequence encodes CSAGQGATGYTF.

This clonotype has ten or more counts. The rearrangement uses TRBV4-1 and TRBJ2-1; D possibly corresponds to TRBD2 (5 bases). The CDR3 length is 16 residues. Between the trimmed V and J ends, which lost 0 bases and 1 base, there was a span of 10 bases. CDR1 and CDR2 from the germline V gene are MGHRA and YSYEKL. The DNA for the CDR3 is TGCGCCAGCAGCCAAGATGCGGGTGGGTCCTACAATGAGCAGTTCTTC. It codes for CASSQDAGGSYNEQFF.

The chain has TRBV7-8 and TRBJ1-1, with a tentative D call TRBD1 (5 bases). CDR1 and CDR2 from the germline V gene are SGHVS and FQNEAQ. This CDR3 has 16 amino acids. The V end was cut by 2 bases, the J end by 1 base, with 14 bases between. Here the CDR3 DNA reads TGTGCCAGCAGCTTACTTTCCGGGGGTTGGAACACTGAAGCTTTCTTT. Its translation is CASSLLSGGWNTEAFF.

This clonotype occurred a few times. CDR3 region: CASSSGQGATKNIQYF. The CDR3 DNA follows: TGTGCCAGCAGCTCTGGACAGGGGGCGACCAAAAACATTCAGTACTTC. V is TRBV7-9 and J is TRBJ2-4, with 11 bases fitting TRBD1. This CDR3 comprises 16 residues. Germline V gives CDR1 SEHNR, CDR2 FQNEAQ (reference sequence). The V gene end was trimmed by 4 bases and the J gene end by 2 bases; junction bases not matched to a gene: 4.

This clonotype turned up a few times. V is TRBV28 and J is TRBJ2-2; no definite D call. V lost 9 bases and J lost 7, with 24 bases in between. The CDR3 covers 16 residues. The germline V gene has CDR1 MDHEN and CDR2 SYDVKM. The DNA for the CDR3 is TGTGCCAGAGTCCCACGACCATGGGTGGTGTTCGGGGAGCTGTTTTTT. Protein product: CARVPRPWVVFGELFF. Together with reference TRBV28 and TRBJ2-2, the CDR3 gives the full variable domain: DVKVTQSSRYLVKRTGEKVFLECVQDMDHENMFWYRQDPGLGLRLIYFSYDVKMKEKGDIPEGYSVSREKKERFSLILESASTNQTSMYLCARVPRPWVVFGELFFGEGSRLTVL.

This chain connects TRBV20-1 to TRBJ2-2; TRBD2 aligns across 10 bases. With 0 bases clipped from V and 3 bases from J, the junction kept 7 bases outside the gene matches. The length of the CDR3 is 17 residues. Germline V gene data show CDR1 as DFQATT and CDR2 as SNEGSKA (reference sequence). The CDR3 coding sequence is TGCAGTGCTAGAGATCCCGATAGCGGGGGGTACACCGGGGAGCTGTTTTTT. This translates into CSARDPDSGGYTGELFF.

The rearrangement joins TRBV11-2 to TRBJ2-1; unclear D gene. There are 11 residues in the CDR3. CDR1 and CDR2 (germline): SGHAT, FQNNGV. V was pared by 4 bases and J by 9 bases, with 7 bases between. The CDR3 nucleotides read TGTGCCAGCAGCTACGGCACTGAGCAGTTCTTC. As protein: CASSYGTEQFF.

This clonotype was picked up a small number of times. The chain couples TRBV5-5 to TRBJ2-1; D remains ambiguous. CDR1 SGHKS and CDR2 YYEKEE come from the germline V gene (reference sequence). The length of the CDR3 is 16 residues. The germline V and J ends were trimmed by 5 bases and 0 bases, with 15 bases remaining between them. The CDR3 region has the DNA TGTGCCAGCAGAACGGCGCCCTTAAGCTCCTACAATGAGCAGTTCTTC. This codes for CASRTAPLSSYNEQFF.

This clonotype was recorded at least ten times. V is TRBV28 and J is TRBJ1-5; 11 bases agree with TRBD1. This CDR3 spans 17 amino acids. CDR1 is MDHEN, CDR2 SYDVKM, per germline. Trimming at V came to 8 bases and at J to 3 bases, leaving 12 bases not matched to a gene. Here the CDR3 DNA reads TGTGCCAGCTCCCTCGGGACAGGGGGAGTTGACAATCAGCCCCAGCATTTT. Encoded protein: CASSLGTGGVDNQPQHF.

For this clonotype: A clone one base away is much larger, so this may be a read error. This chain connects TRBV2 to TRBJ1-5; no firm D call. Trimming shortened V by 5 bases and J by 7 bases, and 18 bases separated the two germline ends. In germline, CDR1 is SNHLY, CDR2 FYNNEI. This CDR3 is built from 15 residues. The CDR3 nucleotides are TGTGCCAGCAGTCAAAACTTGTGGACGCGGCAGCCCCAGCATTTT. Residues: CASSQNLWTRQPQHF.

Many counts were recorded for this clonotype. CDR3 DNA: TGCAGCGGCTTGGGGTCGCGCACTGAAGCTTTCTTT. Protein product: CSGLGSRTEAFF. This rearrangement joins TRBV29-1 to TRBJ1-1, with D unresolved. The CDR3 has 12 residues. The V end lost 7 bases, the J end lost 4 bases, and 13 bases lay between the germline ends. Germline V gene data show CDR1 as SQVTM and CDR2 as ANQGSEA.

This clonotype came up many times. J is TRBJ1-5 and V is TRBV5-6, with D tentatively TRBD1 (5 bases). The V end lost 0 bases, the J end lost 2 bases, and 9 bases lay between the germline ends. In germline, CDR1 is SGHDT, CDR2 YYEEEE. The length of the CDR3 is 15 residues. The CDR3 DNA reads as TGTGCCAGCAGCTTGGGGGGGTTCGGCAATCAGCCCCAGCATTTT. Protein sequence: CASSLGGFGNQPQHF.

The V and J genes are TRBV7-9 and TRBJ2-4; the match to TRBD1 covers 9 bases. Germline loops: CDR1 SEHNR, CDR2 FQNEAQ (reference sequence). V shed 2 bases, J shed 4 bases, and the junction held 9 bases outside the gene matches. The CDR3 length is 17 residues. CDR3 residues: CASSLPGTGKGKNIQYF. The CDR3 region has the DNA TGTGCCAGCAGCTTACCCGGGACAGGGAAGGGAAAAAACATTCAGTACTTC.

The chain recombines TRBV29-1 with TRBJ2-5, with a possible D match to TRBD2 (6 bases). V lost 0 bases to trimming and J lost 7 bases, with 12 bases between them. The CDR3 runs 13 residues. Germline V lookup: CDR1 SQVTM, CDR2 ANQGSEA. The CDR3 DNA follows: TGCAGCGTTGAAGAAGCGGGCCGGGGGACCCAGTACTTC. It is translated as CSVEEAGRGTQYF.

V usage is TRBV5-1 and J usage is TRBJ2-1, with TRBD2 matching 14 bases. V shed 4 bases, J shed 0 bases, and the junction held 12 bases outside the gene matches. Per germline, CDR1 SGHRS and CDR2 YFSETQ. This CDR3 comprises 20 residues. The CDR3 sequence: CASSPARTSGRSSSYNEQFF. Written as DNA, the CDR3 is TGCGCCAGCAGCCCTGCCCGGACTAGCGGGAGGTCCAGCTCCTACAATGAGCAGTTCTTC.

Only a few counts were recorded for this clonotype. V is TRBV27 and J is TRBJ2-7, with D perhaps matching TRBD1 (6 bases). V dropped 0 bases and J dropped 3 bases, with 15 bases sitting between them. Germline V gives CDR1 MNHEY, CDR2 SMNVEV (reference sequence). This CDR3 region has 16 residues. This CDR3 is CASSLSITGSNYEQYF. CDR3 sequence (DNA): TGTGCCAGCAGTTTATCCATTACAGGGTCGAACTACGAGCAGTACTTC.

The rearrangement uses TRBV30 and TRBJ2-1; 14 nucleotides line up with TRBD2. Germline V lookup: CDR1 GTSNPN, CDR2 SVGIG (reference sequence). V lost 7 bases to trimming and J lost 7 bases; unmatched junction nucleotides: 3. The CDR3 totals 13 residues. The CDR3 region has the DNA TGTGCCTTGACTAGCGGGAGGGTGAATGAGCAGTTCTTC. It specifies CALTSGRVNEQFF.

The gene calls are TRBV20-1 and TRBJ2-7, with D possibly being TRBD2 (5 bases). The CDR3 length is 15 residues. The ends were cut back, 4 bases at V and 3 bases at J, with 19 bases in the middle. The germline CDR1 and CDR2 sequences are DFQATT and SNEGSKA (reference sequence). This chain's CDR3 is CSANSLANARYEQYF. The CDR3 nucleotides read TGCAGTGCTAATTCCCTAGCTAATGCCCGCTACGAGCAGTACTTC.

On this clonotype itself: A much larger clone lies one base from this, so it may be a read error. CDR3 DNA sequence: TGTGCCAGCACCGCCGCCTACGAGCAGTACTTC. It specifies CASTAAYEQYF. V usage is TRBV11-2 and J usage is TRBJ2-7; D is ambiguous. The CDR3 has 11 amino acids. Per germline, CDR1 SGHAT and CDR2 FQNNGV. Trimming shortened V by 7 bases and J by 2 bases, and 6 bases separated the two germline ends. Based on the CDR3 plus reference TRBV11-2 and TRBJ2-7, the full variable domain is EAGVAQSPRYKIIEKRQSVAFWCNPISGHATLYWYQQILGQGPKLLIQFQNNGVVDDSQLPKDRFSAERLKGVDSTLKIQPAKLEDSAVYLCASTAAYEQYFGPGTRLTVT.

The chain joins TRBV21-1 to TRBJ2-6; the table assigns TRBD1, which was not confirmed against the DNA. TRBV21-1 is an annotated pseudogene. This CDR3 has 17 amino acids. This chain's CDR3 is CASSPLPGTSGANVLTF. CDR3 DNA: TGTGCCAGCAGCCCCCTACCCGGGACGTCTGGGGCCAACGTCCTGACTTTC.

The chain recombines TRBV5-5 with TRBJ2-1; 14 bases map to TRBD2. Germline trimming cut 0 bases from V and 6 bases from J; bases unmatched to any gene: 5. Per the germline V gene, CDR1 is SGHKS and CDR2 is YYEKEE (reference sequence). The CDR3 is made up of 17 amino acids. CDR3 amino acids: CASSLARGLAGVNEQFF. The CDR3 DNA reads TGTGCCAGCAGCTTGGCGAGGGGACTAGCGGGAGTCAATGAGCAGTTCTTC.

This clonotype was seen a few times. The rearrangement links TRBV7-9 to TRBJ2-5; tentatively, D is TRBD1 (6 bases). The CDR3 sequence is 15 residues long. Germline CDR1 reads SEHNR; CDR2 reads FQNEAQ (reference sequence). V gave up 4 bases and J gave up 5 bases, with 17 bases separating them. The CDR3 DNA reads TGTGCCAGCAGCTCGAAGGCAAGGGGGTCTGAGACCCAGTACTTC. Translation gives CASSSKARGSETQYF.

V and J are TRBV2 and TRBJ2-7, with 9 bases lining up with TRBD2. The CDR3 has 16 residues. V shed 4 bases and J 0 bases; nucleotides not matched to a gene: 7. Germline V CDR1 and CDR2: SNHLY, FYNNEI. The CDR3 spells CASSVGLARSSYEQYF. The DNA for the CDR3 is TGTGCCAGCAGTGTGGGACTAGCAAGGAGCTCCTACGAGCAGTACTTC.

In its sample, this clonotype was seen many times. V and J are TRBV3-1 and TRBJ2-2; possibly TRBD2 for D (6 bases). CDR3 length equals 13 residues. V was trimmed by 8 bases and J by 7 bases, leaving 14 bases between them. CDR1 is LGHDT, CDR2 YNNKEL, per germline (reference sequence). This chain's CDR3 is CASAWSSGGELFF. In DNA form, the CDR3 reads TGTGCCAGCGCCTGGAGTAGCGGCGGGGAGCTGTTTTTT. The whole variable domain, filled in from reference TRBV3-1 and TRBJ2-2, reads DTAVSQTPKYLVTQMGNDKSIKCEQNLGHDTMYWYKQDSKKFLKIMFSYNNKELIINETVPNRFSPKSPDKAHLNLHINSLELGDSAVYFCASAWSSGGELFFGEGSRLTVL.

The rearrangement links TRBV20-1 to TRBJ2-5, with TRBD2 identical over 9 bases. Trimming at V came to 0 bases and at J to 4 bases, leaving 3 bases not matched to a gene. The CDR3 totals 14 residues. The germline CDR1 and CDR2 sequences are DFQATT and SNEGSKA (reference sequence). The CDR3 nucleotides read TGCAGTGCTAGAGATTTAGCGGGAGCAGAGACCCAGTACTTC. Protein product: CSARDLAGAETQYF.